This T cell receptor (beta chain) derives from a study of CD8 T cells in ankylosing spondylitis. Quantitative 5'-RACE with molecular barcodes generated TCR beta libraries. TCRdb passed the 5' RACE reads through MiXCR, listing each CDR3 protein once. The sample includes some 240,000 distinct CDR3 sequences, under 30% of them seen just once. Overall study findings and caveats: As reported, disease-linked clones showed significant enrichment in matched ankylosing spondylitis synovial fluid. A number of the motif variants had already been described in reactive arthritis synovial fluid and blood. Among TCR beta sequences, a motif of eight highly homologous variants appeared characteristic of ankylosing spondylitis blood.

The V segment lost 3 bases and the J segment 8 bases; nucleotides outside the gene matches: 6. The CDR3 runs 14 residues. In regard to this clonotype: Its specificity is not known.

The genes are TRBV12-3 or TRBV12-4 and TRBJ1-4, with 7 bases lining up with TRBD1. Sequencing was carried out using blood, either unsorted or a sorted T cell fraction (not recorded which). This TCR derives from a male donor with ankylosing spondylitis or in good health (not recorded which). The CDR3 region is CASSFYRGREKLFF. The CDR3 nucleotides read TGTGCCAGCAGTTTCTACAGGGGAAGAGAAAAACTGTTTTTT.